The sequence of this T cell receptor (beta chain) was determined in a study of early T cells in non-severe SARS-CoV-2 infection. Study-level information: Chains were unpaired, as sequencing was done on bulk RNA from unsorted whole blood.

Trimming shortened V by 5 bases and J by 3 bases, and 12 bases separated the two germline ends. The CDR3 sequence is 14 residues long. Per germline, CDR1 SGDLS and CDR2 YYNGEE. Each cDNA molecule carried a unique molecular identifier. TCRdb processed the 5' RACE reads anew with MiXCR; each CDR3 protein has one entry. Of about 45,000 distinct CDR3 sequences detected, roughly 11% appear once; the ten largest clones hold 20% to 25%. The sequence was collected from an adult who was a healthcare worker with PCR-confirmed SARS-CoV-2 infection or an uninfected control (not recorded which). The sequencing input was whole blood. The chain has TRBV9 and TRBJ2-1; D gene uncertain. The CDR3: CASSPGGLYNEQFF. CDR3 coding DNA: TGTGCCAGCAGTCCGGGTGGTCTCTACAATGAGCAGTTCTTC.